Below are 2 T cell receptor beta chains sequenced from a single sample in a study of Tregs in tolerant kidney transplant recipients. Generated by immunoSEQ multiplex PCR, the TCRdb table keeps only in-frame clones and is missing some. In the table there are approximately 60,000 clones, roughly 98% of which are singletons. The source material was Tregs from blood, sampled before the transplant. The receptors here all came from a human donor who received a combined kidney and bone marrow transplant.

This clone was counted a single time. The chain combines TRBV5-1 with TRBJ2-1; the match to TRBD2 covers 12 bases. The CDR3 length is 20 residues. After removal of 4 bases from V and 9 bases from J, the junction contained 23 bases not matched to a gene. Germline V CDR1 and CDR2: SGHRS, YFSETQ. The CDR3 here is CASSLSPDKRRLAGAGEQFF. Here the CDR3 DNA reads TGCGCCAGCAGCCTCTCCCCAGACAAACGTCGACTAGCGGGGGCGGGTGAGCAGTTCTTC.

The chain recombines TRBV15 with TRBJ1-2, with D possibly TRBD1 on 6 matching bases. Germline values: CDR1 LNHNV, CDR2 YYDKDF (reference sequence). V lost 1 base, J lost 7 bases, and 16 bases lay in between. The CDR3 runs 15 residues. This chain's CDR3 is CATSRAVRGARGYTF. The CDR3 DNA reads as TGTGCCACCAGCAGAGCTGTGCGGGGGGCGCGTGGCTACACCTTC.